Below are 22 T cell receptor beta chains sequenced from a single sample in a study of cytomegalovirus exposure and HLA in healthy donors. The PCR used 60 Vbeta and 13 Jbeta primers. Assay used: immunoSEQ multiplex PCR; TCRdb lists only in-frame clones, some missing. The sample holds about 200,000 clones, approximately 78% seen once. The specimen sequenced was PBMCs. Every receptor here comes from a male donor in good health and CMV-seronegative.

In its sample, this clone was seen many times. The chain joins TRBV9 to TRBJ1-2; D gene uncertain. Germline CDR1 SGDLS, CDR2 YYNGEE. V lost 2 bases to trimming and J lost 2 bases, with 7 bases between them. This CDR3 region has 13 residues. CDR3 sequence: CASSVGGNYGYTF. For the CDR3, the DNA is TGTGCCAGCAGCGTGGGCGGGAACTATGGCTACACCTTC.

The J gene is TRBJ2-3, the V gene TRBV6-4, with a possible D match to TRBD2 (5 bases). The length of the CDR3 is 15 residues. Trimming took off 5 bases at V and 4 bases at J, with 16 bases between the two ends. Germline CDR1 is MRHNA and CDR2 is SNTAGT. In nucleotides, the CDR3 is TGTGCCAGCAGTCTCTCGGGCGGAGGCGCAGATACGCAGTATTTT. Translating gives CASSLSGGGADTQYF.

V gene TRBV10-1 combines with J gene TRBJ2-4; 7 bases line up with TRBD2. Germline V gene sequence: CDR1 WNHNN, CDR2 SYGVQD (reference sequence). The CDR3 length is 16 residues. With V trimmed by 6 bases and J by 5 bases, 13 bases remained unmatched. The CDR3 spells CASSPGGAGIQNIQYF. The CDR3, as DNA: TGCGCCAGCAGCCCTGGAGGAGCGGGGATTCAAAACATTCAGTACTTC.

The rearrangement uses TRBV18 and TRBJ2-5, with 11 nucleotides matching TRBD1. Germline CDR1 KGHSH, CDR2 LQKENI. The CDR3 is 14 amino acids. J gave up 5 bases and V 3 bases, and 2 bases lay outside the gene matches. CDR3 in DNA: TGTGCCAGCTCACCCGGACAGGGGGCCGAGACCCAGTACTTC. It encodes CASSPGQGAETQYF.

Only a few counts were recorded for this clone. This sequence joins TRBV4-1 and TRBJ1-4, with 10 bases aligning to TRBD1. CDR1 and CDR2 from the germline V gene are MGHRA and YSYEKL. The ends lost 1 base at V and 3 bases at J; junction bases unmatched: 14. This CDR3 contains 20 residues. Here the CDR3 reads CASSQGLLRDRGSPNEKLFF. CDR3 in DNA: TGCGCCAGCAGCCAAGGTTTACTCCGGGACAGGGGTTCTCCTAATGAAAAACTGTTTTTT.

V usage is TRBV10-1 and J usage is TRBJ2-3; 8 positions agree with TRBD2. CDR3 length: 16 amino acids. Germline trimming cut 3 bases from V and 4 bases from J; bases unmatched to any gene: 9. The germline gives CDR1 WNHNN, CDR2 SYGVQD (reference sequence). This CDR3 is CASSDTGSGTPDTQYF. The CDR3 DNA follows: TGCGCCAGCAGTGACACGGGTAGCGGGACTCCAGATACGCAGTATTTT.

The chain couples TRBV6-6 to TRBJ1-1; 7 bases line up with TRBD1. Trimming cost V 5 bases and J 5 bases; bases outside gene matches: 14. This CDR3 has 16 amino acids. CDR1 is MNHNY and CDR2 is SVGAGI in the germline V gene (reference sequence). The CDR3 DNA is TGTGCCAGCAGTCACACCCCAGGGGGGCGGAAAACTGAAGCTTTCTTT. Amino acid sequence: CASSHTPGGRKTEAFF.

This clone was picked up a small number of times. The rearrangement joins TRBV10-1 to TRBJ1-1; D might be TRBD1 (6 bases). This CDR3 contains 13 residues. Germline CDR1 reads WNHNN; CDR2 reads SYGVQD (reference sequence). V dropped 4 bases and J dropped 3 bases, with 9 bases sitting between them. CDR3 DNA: TGCGCCAGCAGTGCAGGGGATTACACTGAAGCTTTCTTT. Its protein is CASSAGDYTEAFF.

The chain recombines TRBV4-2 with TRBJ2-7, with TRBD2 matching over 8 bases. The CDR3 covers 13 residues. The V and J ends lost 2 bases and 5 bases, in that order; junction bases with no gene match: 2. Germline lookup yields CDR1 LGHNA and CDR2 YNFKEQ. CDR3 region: CASSQTGGDEQYF. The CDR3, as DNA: TGTGCCAGCAGCCAAACCGGGGGGGACGAGCAGTACTTC.

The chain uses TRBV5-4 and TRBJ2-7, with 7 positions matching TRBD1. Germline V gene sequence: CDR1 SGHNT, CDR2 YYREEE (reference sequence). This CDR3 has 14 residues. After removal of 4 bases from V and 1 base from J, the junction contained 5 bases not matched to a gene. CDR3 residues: CASSPGQVSYEQYF. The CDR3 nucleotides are TGTGCCAGCAGCCCAGGACAGGTGTCCTACGAGCAGTACTTC.

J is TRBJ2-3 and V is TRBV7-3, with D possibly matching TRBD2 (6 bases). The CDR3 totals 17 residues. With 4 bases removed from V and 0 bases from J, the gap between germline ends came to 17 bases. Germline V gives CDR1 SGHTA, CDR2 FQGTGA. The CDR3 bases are TGTGCCAGCAGCTCCCGTTCTAGCGTTCGGAGCACAGATACGCAGTATTTT. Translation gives CASSSRSSVRSTDTQYF.

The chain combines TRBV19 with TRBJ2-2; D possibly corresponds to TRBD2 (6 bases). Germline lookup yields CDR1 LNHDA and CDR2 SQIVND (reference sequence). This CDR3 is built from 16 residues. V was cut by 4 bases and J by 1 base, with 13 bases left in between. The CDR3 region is CASSTLSGGNTGELFF. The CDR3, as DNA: TGTGCCAGTAGTACACTTAGCGGAGGGAACACCGGGGAGCTGTTTTTT. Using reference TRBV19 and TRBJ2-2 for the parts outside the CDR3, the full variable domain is DGGITQSPKYLFRKEGQNVTLSCEQNLNHDAMYWYRQDPGQGLRLIYYSQIVNDFQKGDIAEGYSVSREKKESFPLTVTSAQKNPTAFYLCASSTLSGGNTGELFFGEGSRLTVL.

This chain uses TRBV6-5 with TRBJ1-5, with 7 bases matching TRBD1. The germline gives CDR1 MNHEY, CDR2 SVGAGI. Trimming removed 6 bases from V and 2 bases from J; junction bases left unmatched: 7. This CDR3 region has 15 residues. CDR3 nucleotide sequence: TGTGCCAGCAGACCCGACAGGGTGGGCAATCAGCCCCAGCATTTT. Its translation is CASRPDRVGNQPQHF.

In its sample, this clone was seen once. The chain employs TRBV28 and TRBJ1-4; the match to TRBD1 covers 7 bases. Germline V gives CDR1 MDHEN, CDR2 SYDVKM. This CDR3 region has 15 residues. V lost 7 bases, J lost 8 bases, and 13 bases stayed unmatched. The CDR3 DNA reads TGTGCCAGCAAGGAAGGGGACAGAGTAGGAGAAAAACTGTTTTTT. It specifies CASKEGDRVGEKLFF.

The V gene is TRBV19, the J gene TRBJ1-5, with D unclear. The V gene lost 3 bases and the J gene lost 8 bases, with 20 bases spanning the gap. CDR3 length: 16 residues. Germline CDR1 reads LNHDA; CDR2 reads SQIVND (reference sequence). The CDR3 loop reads CASSISSGESHKPQHF. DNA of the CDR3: TGTGCCAGTAGTATCTCTTCCGGGGAATCGCACAAGCCCCAGCATTTT.

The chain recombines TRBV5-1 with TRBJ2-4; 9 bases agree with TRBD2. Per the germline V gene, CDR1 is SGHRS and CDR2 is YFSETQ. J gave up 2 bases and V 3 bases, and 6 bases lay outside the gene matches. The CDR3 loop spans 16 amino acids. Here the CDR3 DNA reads TGCGCCAGCAGCTCGGGACTAGCTCGTTCCAAAAACATTCAGTACTTC. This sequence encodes CASSSGLARSKNIQYF.

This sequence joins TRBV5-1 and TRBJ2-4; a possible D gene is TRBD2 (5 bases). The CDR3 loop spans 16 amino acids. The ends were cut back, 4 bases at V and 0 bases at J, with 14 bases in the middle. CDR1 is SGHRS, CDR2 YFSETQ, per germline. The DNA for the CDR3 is TGCGCCAGCAGCCCGTTGAGGGAAGGAGCCAAAAACATTCAGTACTTC. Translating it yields CASSPLREGAKNIQYF.

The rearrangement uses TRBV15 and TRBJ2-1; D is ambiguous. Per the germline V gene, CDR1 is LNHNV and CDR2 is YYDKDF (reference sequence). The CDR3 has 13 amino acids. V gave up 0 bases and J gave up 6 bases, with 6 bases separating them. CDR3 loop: CATSRESGNEQFF. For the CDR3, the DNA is TGTGCCACCAGCAGAGAATCCGGCAATGAGCAGTTCTTC.

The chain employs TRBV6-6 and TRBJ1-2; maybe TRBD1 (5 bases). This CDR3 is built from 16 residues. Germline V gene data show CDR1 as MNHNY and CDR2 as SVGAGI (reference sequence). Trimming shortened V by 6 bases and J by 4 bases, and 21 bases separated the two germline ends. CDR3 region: CASSPSRGLGTYGYTF. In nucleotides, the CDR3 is TGTGCCAGCAGCCCATCGCGGGGACTCGGGACCTATGGCTACACCTTC.

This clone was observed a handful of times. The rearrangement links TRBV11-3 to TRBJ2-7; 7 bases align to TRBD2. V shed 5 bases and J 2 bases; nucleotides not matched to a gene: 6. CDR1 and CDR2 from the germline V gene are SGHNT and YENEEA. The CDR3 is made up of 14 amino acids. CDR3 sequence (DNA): TGTGCCAGCAGCACCCGACGGGGGGCCTACGAGCAGTACTTC. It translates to CASSTRRGAYEQYF.

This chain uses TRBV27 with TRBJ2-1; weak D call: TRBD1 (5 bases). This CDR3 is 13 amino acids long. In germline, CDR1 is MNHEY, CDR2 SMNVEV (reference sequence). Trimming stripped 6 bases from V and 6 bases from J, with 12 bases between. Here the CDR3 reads CASRFQGFNEQFF. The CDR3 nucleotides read TGTGCCAGCAGATTCCAGGGTTTCAATGAGCAGTTCTTC.

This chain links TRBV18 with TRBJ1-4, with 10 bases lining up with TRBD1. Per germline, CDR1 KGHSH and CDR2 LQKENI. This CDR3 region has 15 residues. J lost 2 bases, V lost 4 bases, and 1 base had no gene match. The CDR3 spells CASSRQGATNEKLFF. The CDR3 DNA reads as TGTGCCAGCTCACGACAGGGGGCTACTAATGAAAAACTGTTTTTT. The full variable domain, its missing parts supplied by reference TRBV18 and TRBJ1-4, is NAGVMQNPRHLVRRRGQEARLRCSPMKGHSHVYWYRQLPEEGLKFMVYLQKENIIDESGMPKERFSAEFPKEGPSILRIQQVVRGDSAAYFCASSRQGATNEKLFFGSGTQLSVL.